This TCR beta chain was sequenced during a study of blood T cell repertoires in COVID-19. The overall study: Both acute and convalescent COVID-19 samples were obtained from the United States, Italy and Spain. T cells, B-cell-depleted T cells, or PBMCs supplied cDNA or gDNA.

This CDR3 spans 16 amino acids. V was pared by 3 bases and J by 0 bases, with 5 bases of the junction left unmatched. The germline gives CDR1 SGHVS, CDR2 FNYEAQ. Authors' data handling: Cell counts per sample came from amplifying reference gene primers. Libraries were prepared by immunoSEQ multiplex PCR; TCRdb keeps only in-frame clonotypes and omits some of them. The DNA gave D and trimming, while V, J and clone size come from that table. The profile covers 210,000 or so clones, with more than 70% appearing a single time and roughly 2.9% taken by the ten largest. The origin of this receptor is a man aged 45-60 years with active or convalescent COVID-19. The V gene is TRBV7-6, the J gene TRBJ2-1; 7 nucleotides line up with TRBD1. Sequencing was carried out using peripheral blood. The CDR3 is CASSLAGGPSYNEQFF. The CDR3 DNA is TGTGCCAGCAGCTTGGCAGGGGGTCCCTCCTACAATGAGCAGTTCTTC.